These 31 T cell receptor beta chains came from one sample sequenced in a study of cytomegalovirus exposure and HLA in healthy donors. PCR involved 60 Vbeta and 13 Jbeta primers. Profiled with immunoSEQ multiplex PCR; TCRdb holds only in-frame clones, not every one. The repertoire holds about 40,000 clones, with over 65% as singletons. Source material: PBMCs. These receptors were obtained from a man aged 50-59 years in good health and CMV-seropositive.

J is TRBJ1-1 and V is TRBV6-5, with TRBD1 as a possible D gene (6 bases). V was pared by 5 bases and J by 0 bases, with 13 bases between. The CDR3 covers 15 residues. Per the germline V gene, CDR1 is MNHEY and CDR2 is SVGAGI. The CDR3: CASSPDRPMNTEAFF. The CDR3 region has the DNA TGTGCCAGCAGTCCTGACAGGCCCATGAACACTGAAGCTTTCTTT.

The chain carries TRBV5-1 and TRBJ1-6; 10 bases align to TRBD1. V dropped 4 bases and J dropped 13; count of bases not matched to a gene: 11. Looked up from germline, CDR1 is SGHRS and CDR2 is YFSETQ. CDR3 size: 15 residues. The CDR3 DNA follows: TGCGCCAGCAGCCCGGAGACAGGGGGCGCGGCCCCCCTCCACTTT. This gives the protein CASSPETGGAAPLHF.

This clone was seen a few times. V usage is TRBV25-1 and J usage is TRBJ1-5; 7 bases line up with TRBD1. With 6 bases clipped from V and 6 bases from J, the junction kept 8 bases outside the gene matches. The CDR3 runs to 14 residues. CDR1 is MGHDK, CDR2 SYGVNS, per germline. CDR3 residues: CASSPTGKGQPQHF. The CDR3 coding sequence is TGTGCCAGCAGCCCGACAGGGAAAGGTCAGCCCCAGCATTTT.

The V gene is TRBV4-3, the J gene TRBJ2-1; perhaps TRBD1 as D (5 bases). V was shortened by 1 base and J by 9 bases, with 13 bases between the two germline ends. The CDR3 runs 14 residues. Per the germline V gene, CDR1 is LGHNA and CDR2 is YSLEER. The chain's CDR3 is CASSQAPGMREQFF. The CDR3 region has the DNA TGCGCCAGCAGCCAAGCTCCAGGGATGCGTGAGCAGTTCTTC.

The chain joins TRBV20-1 to TRBJ2-1; weak D call: TRBD1 (5 bases). This CDR3 comprises 10 residues. V was shortened by 5 bases and J by 10 bases, with 9 bases between the two germline ends. Germline V gene sequence: CDR1 DFQATT, CDR2 SNEGSKA (reference sequence). The CDR3 bases are TGCAGTGCTCCCCAGGGAGAGCAGTTCTTC. It specifies CSAPQGEQFF.

The chain combines TRBV29-1 with TRBJ2-3; a possible D gene is TRBD2 (5 bases). This CDR3 contains 13 residues. Trimming removed 8 bases at V and 0 bases at J, with 12 bases between. Germline values: CDR1 SQVTM, CDR2 ANQGSEA. DNA for the CDR3: TGCAGCACCGACCCGGGGAGCACAGATACGCAGTATTTT. Its protein is CSTDPGSTDTQYF.

The chain is built from TRBV5-1 and TRBJ1-2; TRBD1 matches at 7 bases. The V gene end was trimmed by 4 bases and the J gene end by 6 bases; junction bases not matched to a gene: 6. The CDR3 is made up of 13 amino acids. Per germline, CDR1 SGHRS and CDR2 YFSETQ. In DNA, the CDR3 is TGCGCCAGCAGCCCTGGACAGGACCATGGCTACACCTTC. It yields the protein CASSPGQDHGYTF.

This clone was seen only once. This chain links TRBV7-2 with TRBJ1-1; no clear D gene. The CDR3 has 14 amino acids. The germline gives CDR1 SGHTA, CDR2 FQGNSA. Trimming stripped 0 bases from V and 5 bases from J, with 10 bases between. CDR3 amino acids: CASSLARTGTEAFF. The CDR3 nucleotides are TGTGCCAGCAGCTTAGCCAGGACGGGGACTGAAGCTTTCTTT.

This clone has only a few counts. The V call is TRBV6-5, the J call TRBJ1-1, with TRBD1 matching 8 bases. J gave up 1 base and V 1 base, and 2 bases lay outside the gene matches. The CDR3 is 15 residues long. Germline assignment: CDR1 MNHEY and CDR2 SVGAGI. The CDR3 DNA follows: TGTGCCAGCAGTTACTTACAGGGGGGGAACACTGAAGCTTTCTTT. It is translated as CASSYLQGGNTEAFF.

V is TRBV11-2 and J is TRBJ2-5; a weak D match, TRBD2 (6 bases). The CDR3 is 14 amino acids. CDR1 SGHAT and CDR2 FQNNGV come from the germline V gene. Between the trimmed V and J ends, which lost 1 base and 6 bases, there was a span of 12 bases. CDR3 coding DNA: TGTGCCAGCAGCTTAGCGGGGGAGCACCAGACCCAGTACTTC. The encoded protein is CASSLAGEHQTQYF.

The CDR3 loop is CASSVGVQGGYEQYF. As DNA, the CDR3 is TGTGCCAGCAGCGTAGGGGTACAGGGTGGGTACGAGCAGTACTTC. The rearrangement links TRBV9 to TRBJ2-7, with D possibly matching TRBD1 (6 bases). The germline V gene has CDR1 SGDLS and CDR2 YYNGEE. With 0 bases removed from V and 4 bases from J, the gap between germline ends came to 14 bases. This CDR3 has 15 residues.

This clone was counted only a few times. The chain is built from TRBV4-1 and TRBJ1-2; a possible D gene is TRBD1 (5 bases). Trimming removed 2 bases at V and 4 bases at J, with 17 bases between. Germline V CDR1 and CDR2: MGHRA, YSYEKL. The CDR3 extends over 16 amino acids. CDR3 nucleotide sequence: TGCGCCAGCAGCCAACCCGTGCGGGGGATAGGCTATGGCTACACCTTC. Residues: CASSQPVRGIGYGYTF.

This rearrangement joins TRBV16 to TRBJ2-4; D not certain. The V gene's germline CDR1 is KGHSY and CDR2 FQNENV. This CDR3 contains 12 residues. The V gene lost 7 bases and the J gene lost 8 bases, with 12 bases spanning the gap. CDR3: CASTPRRDIQYF. The CDR3 DNA reads as TGTGCCAGCACCCCCCGCCGGGACATTCAGTACTTC.

This rearrangement joins TRBV4-1 to TRBJ1-4; D is undetermined. CDR1 is MGHRA, CDR2 YSYEKL, per germline. V was pared by 4 bases and J by 14 bases, with 32 bases between. This CDR3 has 18 residues. CDR3 sequence: CASSPNGPPSGSIIGLFF. The CDR3 DNA is TGCGCCAGCAGCCCCAATGGACCCCCCTCGGGAAGTATAATCGGGCTGTTTTTT.

The chain joins TRBV7-2 to TRBJ1-1; D is ambiguous. Germline lookup yields CDR1 SGHTA and CDR2 FQGNSA. V was clipped by 3 bases and J by 2 bases, with 10 bases between them. The CDR3 has 14 residues. The DNA of the CDR3 is TGTGCCAGCAGCTTTGGAGCGATTAACACTGAAGCTTTCTTT. Amino acid sequence: CASSFGAINTEAFF.

This chain joins TRBV27 and TRBJ2-5, with D tentatively TRBD1 (6 bases). The germline V and J ends were trimmed by 3 bases and 2 bases, with 13 bases remaining between them. The germline CDR1 and CDR2 sequences are MNHEY and SMNVEV (reference sequence). This CDR3 spans 15 amino acids. CDR3 sequence reads: CASSFGQGIQETQYF. The CDR3 DNA reads as TGTGCCAGCAGTTTTGGGCAGGGGATACAAGAGACCCAGTACTTC.

The V call is TRBV25-1, the J call TRBJ2-7, with TRBD1 matching over 12 bases. CDR1 and CDR2 (germline): MGHDK, SYGVNS. This CDR3 region has 16 residues. The ends lost 2 bases at V and 7 bases at J; junction bases unmatched: 9. The CDR3 protein is CASSERAGQGASEQYF. CDR3 coding DNA: TGTGCCAGCAGTGAAAGGGCGGGACAGGGGGCGAGTGAGCAGTACTTC.

This clone was observed once. The chain combines TRBV10-3 with TRBJ1-2; TRBD1 matches 9 bases. The germline V gene encodes CDR1 ENHRY and CDR2 SYGVKD. The CDR3 totals 20 residues. J was trimmed by 4 bases and V by 1 base; bases with no gene match: 19. The CDR3 here is CAISEFIESPGQGLTYGYTF. The CDR3 region has the DNA TGTGCCATCAGTGAGTTCATTGAATCTCCGGGACAGGGTTTGACCTATGGCTACACCTTC.

The genes are TRBV9 and TRBJ2-7; TRBD1 matches at 10 bases. The CDR3 covers 15 residues. Germline V gene data show CDR1 as SGDLS and CDR2 as YYNGEE. V lost 0 bases to trimming and J lost 2 bases; unmatched junction nucleotides: 2. The DNA of the CDR3 is TGTGCCAGCAGCGTAGCAGGGACAGGGGCCTACGAGCAGTACTTC. Its translation is CASSVAGTGAYEQYF.

The rearrangement joins TRBV20-1 to TRBJ1-1; D unclear. The CDR3 covers 11 residues. Trimming pared 7 bases from V and 6 bases from J, leaving 12 bases between. The V gene's germline CDR1 is DFQATT and CDR2 SNEGSKA (reference sequence). The chain's CDR3 is CSVRRAAEAFF. In DNA form, the CDR3 reads TGCAGTGTAAGGCGGGCAGCTGAAGCTTTCTTT.

The chain joins TRBV28 to TRBJ2-5; D possibly corresponds to TRBD1 (6 bases). This CDR3 is 18 amino acids long. Germline V lookup: CDR1 MDHEN, CDR2 SYDVKM. Trimming removed 5 bases from V and 0 bases from J, with 22 bases in between. CDR3 residues: CASSPWGQDGRYQETQYF. The DNA for the CDR3 is TGTGCCAGCAGTCCGTGGGGGCAGGACGGCCGGTACCAAGAGACCCAGTACTTC.

The rearrangement links TRBV19 to TRBJ2-1, with 8 positions matching TRBD2. The CDR3 sequence is 11 residues long. V lost 8 bases to trimming and J lost 10 bases; unmatched junction nucleotides: 4. The germline V gene encodes CDR1 LNHDA and CDR2 SQIVND (reference sequence). For the CDR3, the DNA is TGTGCCAGTGGCGGGAGGCGGGAGCAGTTCTTC. As protein: CASGGRREQFF.

V usage is TRBV11-2 and J usage is TRBJ1-2; tentatively, D is TRBD1 (5 bases). The CDR3 has 12 residues. CDR1 and CDR2 from the germline V gene are SGHAT and FQNNGV. V lost 3 bases and J 4 bases, leaving 6 bases between the germline ends. CDR3 nucleotides: TGTGCCAGCAGCTTGGGACTCTATGGCTACACCTTC. Its translation is CASSLGLYGYTF.

The rearrangement links TRBV5-1 to TRBJ1-4, with 10 bases fitting TRBD1. The J segment lost 3 bases and the V segment lost 4 bases, leaving 3 bases of the junction unmatched. The CDR3 has 15 amino acids. The germline gives CDR1 SGHRS, CDR2 YFSETQ. The CDR3, as DNA: TGCGCCAGCAGCGGGACAGGGGTCTCTAATGAAAAACTGTTTTTT. It translates to CASSGTGVSNEKLFF.

In its sample, this clone was seen a few times. The rearrangement joins TRBV10-3 to TRBJ2-1, with TRBD2 identical over 12 bases. The CDR3 totals 14 residues. V trimming: 10 bases; J trimming: 6 bases; junction bases outside the gene matches: 7. In germline, CDR1 is ENHRY, CDR2 SYGVKD. The CDR3 sequence is CATRTSGVVNEQFF. The CDR3 coding sequence is TGTGCCACCCGGACTAGCGGGGTTGTCAATGAGCAGTTCTTC.

CDR3 protein: CASSLTGVSNQPQHF. The CDR3 bases are TGTGCCAGCAGCTTAACAGGGGTTAGCAATCAGCCCCAGCATTTT. The rearrangement links TRBV7-2 to TRBJ1-5; 7 bases are a match to TRBD1. The CDR3 has 15 amino acids. Germline values: CDR1 SGHTA, CDR2 FQGNSA. The V segment lost 2 bases and the J segment 0 bases; nucleotides outside the gene matches: 1.

The gene calls are TRBV7-2 and TRBJ1-3; 12 bases are shared with TRBD1. V shed 3 bases and J 1 base; nucleotides not matched to a gene: 1. The CDR3 length is 16 residues. Germline assignment: CDR1 SGHTA and CDR2 FQGNSA. CDR3 bases: TGTGCCAGCAGCTTGGGACAGGGGGCATCTGGAAACACCATATATTTT. Residues: CASSLGQGASGNTIYF.

A few counts support this clone. The chain couples TRBV7-2 to TRBJ2-7, with 11 bases aligning to TRBD1. This CDR3 has 17 amino acids. Germline CDR1 reads SGHTA; CDR2 reads FQGNSA. J gave up 1 base and V 5 bases, and 10 bases lay outside the gene matches. The CDR3 coding sequence is TGTGCCAGCAGCCCACGAGGGGGACAGGGGGTTTCCTACGAGCAGTACTTC. The encoded protein is CASSPRGGQGVSYEQYF.

V gene TRBV6-1 combines with J gene TRBJ2-2; D not certain. The germline gives CDR1 MNHNS, CDR2 SASEGT. This CDR3 region has 12 residues. V was trimmed by 7 bases and J by 2 bases, leaving 5 bases between them. This chain's CDR3 is CASTENTGELFF. The CDR3, as DNA: TGTGCCAGCACAGAAAACACCGGGGAGCTGTTTTTT.

V gene TRBV19 combines with J gene TRBJ2-1; TRBD2 is a possible D gene (6 bases). This CDR3 spans 19 amino acids. Trimming left V 3 bases short and J 3 bases short, with 24 bases between. Germline-derived CDR1 and CDR2 are LNHDA and SQIVND (reference sequence). DNA for the CDR3: TGTGCCAGTAGTATCCCCGGGACTCGCCAGCAGTTTCGCTACAATGAGCAGTTCTTC. Translated: CASSIPGTRQQFRYNEQFF.

This clone has a single count. This chain joins TRBV11-3 and TRBJ2-7; perhaps TRBD1 as D (7 bases). CDR3 length: 17 residues. Germline CDR1 is SGHNT and CDR2 is YENEEA. The V end lost 6 bases, the J end lost 2 bases, and 23 bases lay between the germline ends. CDR3 protein: CASRQSSAGQFAYEQYF. The CDR3 region has the DNA TGTGCCAGCAGACAATCATCTGCGGGACAGTTCGCCTACGAGCAGTACTTC.